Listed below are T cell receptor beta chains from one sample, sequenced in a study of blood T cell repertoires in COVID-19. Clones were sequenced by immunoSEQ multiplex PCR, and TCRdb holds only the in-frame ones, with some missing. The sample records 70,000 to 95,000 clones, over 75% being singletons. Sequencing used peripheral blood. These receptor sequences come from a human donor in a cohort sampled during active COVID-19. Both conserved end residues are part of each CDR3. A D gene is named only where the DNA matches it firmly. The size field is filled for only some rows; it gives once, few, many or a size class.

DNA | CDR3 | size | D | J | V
TGCGCCAGCAGCCCCGAGGGGGTTGGGGTCTATGGCTACACCTTC | CASSPEGVGVYGYTF | . | . | TRBJ1-2 | TRBV5-1
TGTGCTAGTGGTTTAGGACAGGGGGATATCGGGGAGCTGTTTTTT | CASGLGQGDIGELFF | . | TRBD1 | TRBJ2-2 | TRBV12-5
TGTGCCAGCAGCTACAGGGGTGGAGAGACCCAGTACTTC | CASSYRGGETQYF | . | TRBD1 | TRBJ2-5 | TRBV5-6
TGCAGCGCAGTGGGACTAGCAACCTACGAGCAGTACTTC | CSAVGLATYEQYF | . | TRBD2 | TRBJ2-7 | TRBV29-1
TGTGCCAGCAGCTCAGAAGGGGCCGCGAACACTGAAGCTTTCTTT | CASSSEGAANTEAFF | . | . | TRBJ1-1 | TRBV7-3
TGTGCCAGCAGCTCACAAGCGGGGGGATTCACAGATACGCAGTATTTT | CASSSQAGGFTDTQYF | . | TRBD2 | TRBJ2-3 | TRBV7-3
TGTGCCAGCTCACCACCCAGCGGGCGATCCTACGAGCAGTACTTC | CASSPPSGRSYEQYF | once | . | TRBJ2-7 | TRBV18
TGTGCCAGCACCCCCGGCTTCAGACAGGGCACAGATACGCAGTATTTT | CASTPGFRQGTDTQYF | . | . | TRBJ2-3 | TRBV28
TGTGCCAGCTCACCAAGGGGTGAAATCTATGGCTACACCTTC | CASSPRGEIYGYTF | few | . | TRBJ1-2 | TRBV18
TGTGCCAGCAGCTTAAGAGCGAGCTCTGGAAACACCATATATTTT | CASSLRASSGNTIYF | . | . | TRBJ1-3 | TRBV7-2
TGTGCCAGCAGCTTCGGACAGGTGACCGACGAGCAGTACTTC | CASSFGQVTDEQYF | . | TRBD1 | TRBJ2-7 | TRBV5-6
TGTGCTAGTGGTCCCCATTCCGAGGGAGCTTTCTTT | CASGPHSEGAFF | few | . | TRBJ1-1 | TRBV12-5
TGTGCCAGCAGCTTAGAGGACAGGGAGAACTATGGCTACACCTTC | CASSLEDRENYGYTF | . | TRBD1 | TRBJ1-2 | TRBV11-3
TGTGCCAGTAGTCGGACAGGCACTAGATTCAAACCCCTCCACTTT | CASSRTGTRFKPLHF | . | TRBD1 | TRBJ1-6 | TRBV19
TGTGCCTGGAGTGTACTCGGGGGGGGGACAGATACGCAGTATTTT | CAWSVLGGGTDTQYF | . | TRBD2 | TRBJ2-3 | TRBV30
TGTGCCAGCAGCTTCCAGACTAGCGGAGATACGCAGTATTTT | CASSFQTSGDTQYF | once | TRBD2 | TRBJ2-3 | TRBV7-2
TGTGCCAGCAGCTTGCAAGCCGGGGGGTCCTACGAGCAGTACTTC | CASSLQAGGSYEQYF | . | TRBD2 | TRBJ2-7 | TRBV5-4
TGCGCCAGCAGCTTGGGTAGAGGGCTAAATTCACCCCTCCACTTT | CASSLGRGLNSPLHF | . | . | TRBJ1-6 | TRBV5-1
TGTGCCAGCAACCAACTAGGAGCTCAAGAGACCCAGTACTTC | CASNQLGAQETQYF | few | . | TRBJ2-5 | TRBV2
TGTGCCAGCAGCCCCCAGCCGGGACTAGCTTCGGTTGGCGAGCAGTACTTC | CASSPQPGLASVGEQYF | . | TRBD2 | TRBJ2-7 | TRBV7-3
TGTGCCAGCTCACCACCGGCGGCGGGGGGTCTGCTGGCGGGCACCTTC | CASSPPAAGGLLAGTF | . | . | TRBJ1-2 | TRBV18
TGTGCCAGCAGCATAGCCCATTACAATGAGCAGTTCTTC | CASSIAHYNEQFF | . | . | TRBJ2-1 | TRBV6-5
TGCGCCAGCAGCTTGGTTACTAGCGCGACCTACGAGCAGTACTTC | CASSLVTSATYEQYF | . | TRBD2 | TRBJ2-7 | TRBV5-1
TGTGCCAGCAGCCCGGGGGGGGGACGGAGCAATCAGCCCCAGCATTTT | CASSPGGGRSNQPQHF | . | . | TRBJ1-5 | TRBV7-8
TGTGCCAGCAGCACCCATCCAGGGGTCCCCTACTACGAGCAGTACTTC | CASSTHPGVPYYEQYF | . | . | TRBJ2-7 | TRBV21-1
TGTGCCAGCAACAATCAATCTCCCTCATTTTGGTACACCTTC | CASNNQSPSFWYTF | . | . | TRBJ1-2 | TRBV28
TGCGCCAGCAGCCGAACCGGGACAGCATTCTCCTACGAGCAGTACTTC | CASSRTGTAFSYEQYF | once | TRBD1 | TRBJ2-7 | TRBV4-1
TGTGCCAGCAGCTTAGAGAGGAGCGGGACCCAGTACTTC | CASSLERSGTQYF | few | . | TRBJ2-5 | TRBV7-2
TGTGCCAGCAGCTTGGCTCGGGGACAGTCGGGCGGGGAGCTGTTTTTT | CASSLARGQSGGELFF | . | TRBD1 | TRBJ2-2 | TRBV5-8
TGTGCCAGCAGCTCACCGGACAGGGGGCCAACTGGCTACACCTTC | CASSSPDRGPTGYTF | . | TRBD1 | TRBJ1-2 | TRBV5-4
TGCGCCAGCAGCTTAACCGGGACTAGCGGGGGCTACGAGCAGTACTTC | CASSLTGTSGGYEQYF | . | TRBD2 | TRBJ2-7 | TRBV5-1
TGTGCCAGTAGTCCCCTGGGAGGGAGCAATGAGCAGTTCTTC | CASSPLGGSNEQFF | . | TRBD2 | TRBJ2-1 | TRBV19
TGTGCCAGCAGCGGGGGGGCAGGGATCGTCACTGAAGCTTTCTTT | CASSGGAGIVTEAFF | once | . | TRBJ1-1 | TRBV2
TGTGCCAGCAGCCAGACAGGGGGCGCATCAAATACGCAGTATTTT | CASSQTGGASNTQYF | . | TRBD1 | TRBJ2-3 | TRBV7-3
TGTGCCAGCAGTTACGGGACAGTGACTAACTATGGCTACACCTTC | CASSYGTVTNYGYTF | . | TRBD1 | TRBJ1-2 | TRBV6-5
TGTGCCAGCAGCGTATCCCCCCTCTATAATTCACCCCTCCACTTT | CASSVSPLYNSPLHF | . | . | TRBJ1-6 | TRBV9
TGTGCCAGCAGCTCAACAGGGGACTCACCCCTCCACTTT | CASSSTGDSPLHF | . | TRBD1 | TRBJ1-6 | TRBV9
TGTGCCAGCAGTGAACAGGGCCGTCAAGAGACCCAGTACTTC | CASSEQGRQETQYF | . | . | TRBJ2-5 | TRBV2
TGTGCCAGCACCGGGACAGTAGACACCGGGGAGCTGTTTTTT | CASTGTVDTGELFF | . | TRBD1 | TRBJ2-2 | TRBV2
TGCGCCAGCAGCTTGGGAAGCGCCGGGAGGAACACTGAAGCTTTCTTT | CASSLGSAGRNTEAFF | . | . | TRBJ1-1 | TRBV5-1